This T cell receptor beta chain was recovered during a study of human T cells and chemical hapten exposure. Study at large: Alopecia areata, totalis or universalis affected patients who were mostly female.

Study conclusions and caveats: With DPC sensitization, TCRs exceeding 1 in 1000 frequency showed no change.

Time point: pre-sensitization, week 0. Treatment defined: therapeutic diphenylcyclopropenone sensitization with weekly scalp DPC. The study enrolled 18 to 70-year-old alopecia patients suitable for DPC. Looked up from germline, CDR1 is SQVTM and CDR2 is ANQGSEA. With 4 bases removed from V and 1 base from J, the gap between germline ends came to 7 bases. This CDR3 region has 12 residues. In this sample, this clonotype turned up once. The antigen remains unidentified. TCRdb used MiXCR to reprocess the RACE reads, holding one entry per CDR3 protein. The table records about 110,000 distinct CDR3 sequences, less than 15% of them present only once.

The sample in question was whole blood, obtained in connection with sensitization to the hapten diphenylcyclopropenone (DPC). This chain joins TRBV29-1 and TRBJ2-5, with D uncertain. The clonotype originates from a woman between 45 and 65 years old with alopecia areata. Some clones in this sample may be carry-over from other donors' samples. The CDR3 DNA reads TGCAGCGTTGCCCAAACCCAAGAGACCCAGTACTTC. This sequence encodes CSVAQTQETQYF.